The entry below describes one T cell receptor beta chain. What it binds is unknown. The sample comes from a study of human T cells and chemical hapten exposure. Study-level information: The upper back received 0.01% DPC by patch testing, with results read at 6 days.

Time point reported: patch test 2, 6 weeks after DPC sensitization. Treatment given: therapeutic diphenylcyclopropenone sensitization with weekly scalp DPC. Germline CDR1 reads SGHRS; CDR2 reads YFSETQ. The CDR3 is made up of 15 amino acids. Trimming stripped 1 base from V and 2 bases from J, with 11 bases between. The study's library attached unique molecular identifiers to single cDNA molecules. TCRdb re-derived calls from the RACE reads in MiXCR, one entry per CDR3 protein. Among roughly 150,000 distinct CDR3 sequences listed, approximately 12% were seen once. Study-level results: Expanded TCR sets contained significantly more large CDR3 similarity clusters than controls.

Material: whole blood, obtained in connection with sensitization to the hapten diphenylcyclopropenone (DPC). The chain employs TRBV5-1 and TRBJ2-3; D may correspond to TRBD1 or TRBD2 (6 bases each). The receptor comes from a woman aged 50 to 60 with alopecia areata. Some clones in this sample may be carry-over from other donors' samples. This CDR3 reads CASSLRGRNTDTQYF. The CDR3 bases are TGCGCCAGCAGCTTGAGGGGGAGGAACACAGATACGCAGTATTTT.